The clone carrying this T cell receptor beta chain appeared once. The CDR3 has 12 amino acids. Germline-derived CDR1 and CDR2 are SGHDN and FVKESK. Trimming took 8 bases from V and 5 from J; bases not matched to a gene: 4. This entry is derived from a study of blood T cell repertoires in COVID-19. Study background: PBMCs, B-cell-depleted T cells, or T cells provided the cDNA or gDNA that made up the material.

As handled by the study authors: Reference gene primers were amplified, and this amplification served to estimate nucleated cell counts. Libraries were prepared by immunoSEQ multiplex PCR; TCRdb keeps only in-frame clonotypes and omits some of them. The V and J calls and clone size were taken over from that table, and D and trimming were inferred from the DNA. This table has about 190,000 clones, about nine tenths appearing once. The sequence derives from a woman under 40 with acute or convalescent COVID-19. The chain combines TRBV14 with TRBJ2-7, with 9 bases aligning to TRBD1. The source material was peripheral blood. The DNA for the CDR3 is TGTGCCAGCGGGACAGGGTTGCACGAGCAGTACTTC. Translated: CASGTGLHEQYF.